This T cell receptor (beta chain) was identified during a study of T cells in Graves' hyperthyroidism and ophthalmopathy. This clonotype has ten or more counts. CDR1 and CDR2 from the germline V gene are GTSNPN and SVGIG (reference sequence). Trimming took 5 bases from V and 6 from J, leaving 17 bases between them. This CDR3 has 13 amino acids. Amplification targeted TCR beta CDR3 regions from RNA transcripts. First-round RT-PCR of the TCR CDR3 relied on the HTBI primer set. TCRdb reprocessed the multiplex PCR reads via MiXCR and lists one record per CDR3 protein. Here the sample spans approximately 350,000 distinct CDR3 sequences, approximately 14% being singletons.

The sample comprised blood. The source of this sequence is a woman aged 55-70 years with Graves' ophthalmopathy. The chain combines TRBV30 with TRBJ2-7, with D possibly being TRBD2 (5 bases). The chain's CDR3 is CAWDAGGPREQYF. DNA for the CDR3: TGTGCCTGGGACGCGGGTGGTCCCCGCGAGCAGTACTTC.